This T cell receptor (beta chain) was found in a study of T-cell memory formation after mild COVID-19. Study-wide background: Clusters were largely donor specific.

Study-level results: Several responding clones turned up in pre-infection memory, indicating that cross-reactive memory may have taken part.

With 8 bases clipped from V and 3 bases from J, the junction kept 8 bases outside the gene matches. The length of the CDR3 is 14 residues. Germline V gene sequence: CDR1 MNHEY, CDR2 SMNVEV (reference sequence). This clonotype was recorded a few times. Its cognate antigen is unknown. Constant-segment-primed 5'RACE gave TCR alpha and TCR beta cDNA libraries with sample barcodes and UMIs. TCRdb processed the 5' RACE reads anew with MiXCR; each CDR3 protein has one entry. The sample yields hundreds of thousands of distinct CDR3 sequences, less than 25% seen once. This receptor was identified in an adult woman who had mild COVID-19 (a few samples of this study predate the infection). Cell type and time point are not known. The chain is built from TRBV27 and TRBJ2-7, with 9 positions matching TRBD2. Sequencing input: PBMCs or a T cell subset sorted from them (not recorded which). CDR3 coding DNA: TGTGCCAGCTTTGCAGCGGGAGGTGGCTACGAGCAGTACTTC. Encoded protein: CASFAAGGGYEQYF.